The T cell receptor beta chain described here comes from a study of CD4 and CD8 cells across lung adenocarcinoma regions. This CDR3 region has 13 residues. Trimming at V came to 6 bases and at J to 13 bases, leaving 12 bases not matched to a gene. Per germline, CDR1 MNHNS and CDR2 SASEGT. Donors had localized lung adenocarcinoma, a non-small cell lung cancer. From the PCR reads, TCRdb called clonotypes with MiXCR, one entry per CDR3 protein. Here the sample spans 15,000 to 20,000 distinct CDR3 sequences, 50% being singletons. On this clonotype itself: A much larger clone differs by one base, so this may be a read error.

The source is a male donor with lung adenocarcinoma. The CD4 and CD8 labels of this study may be unreliable. The specimen was CD8+ T cells from the margin of a lung tumor. The chain recombines TRBV6-1 with TRBJ2-4, with 7 bases fitting TRBD1. The CDR3 DNA reads TGTGCCAGCAGCGACAGGGTTACCCATGAGCAGTACTTC. Its translation: CASSDRVTHEQYF.